This is a list of T cell receptor beta chains from one sample in a study of cytomegalovirus exposure and HLA in healthy donors. The table came from immunoSEQ multiplex PCR; TCRdb's copy has only in-frame clones and leaves some out. This sample's table has roughly 53,000 clones. The specimen was PBMCs. These receptors were obtained from a female donor in good health and CMV-seronegative. Each CDR3 is given with its conserved first and last residue. Fields, in order: J gene, V gene, D gene, CDR3 DNA, CDR3 protein. The D gene is left open where the match is weak.

j_call: TRBJ1-2
v_call: TRBV21-1
d_call: -
cdr3_nt: TGTGCCAGCAGCAAGGGACAGCCCAACTATGGCTACACCTTC
cdr3_aa: CASSKGQPNYGYTF

j_call: TRBJ1-5
v_call: TRBV9
d_call: -
cdr3_nt: TGTGCCAGCAGCGTAGATGGCAGGGAAAGCCAGCCCCAGCATTTT
cdr3_aa: CASSVDGRESQPQHF

j_call: TRBJ1-2
v_call: TRBV7-6
d_call: TRBD1
cdr3_nt: TGTGCCAGCAGCCTAACGACAGGGGCGGCTAACTATGGCTACACCTTC
cdr3_aa: CASSLTTGAANYGYTF

j_call: TRBJ2-7
v_call: TRBV5-6
d_call: TRBD1
cdr3_nt: TGTGCCAGCAGCTTGATGGACAGGGTTGTTGGGCAGTACTTC
cdr3_aa: CASSLMDRVVGQYF

j_call: TRBJ1-1
v_call: TRBV6-5
d_call: -
cdr3_nt: TGTGCCAGCAGTTACCAGGGAGGGACTGAAGCTTTCTTT
cdr3_aa: CASSYQGGTEAFF

j_call: TRBJ2-1
v_call: TRBV5-6
d_call: TRBD1
cdr3_nt: TGTGCCAGCTCCCACCCCGTACGGGACAGGGGTCCGAGTCAGCAGTTCTTC
cdr3_aa: CASSHPVRDRGPSQQFF

j_call: TRBJ2-7
v_call: TRBV2
d_call: -
cdr3_nt: TGTGCCAGCAGCCCGGACTCCGACGAGCAGTACTTC
cdr3_aa: CASSPDSDEQYF

j_call: TRBJ2-3
v_call: TRBV7-2
d_call: -
cdr3_nt: TGTGCCAGCAGCCTCGAGCGGACAGATACGCAGTATTTT
cdr3_aa: CASSLERTDTQYF

j_call: TRBJ2-6
v_call: TRBV11-3
d_call: TRBD2
cdr3_nt: TGTGCCAGCACCCAAGCCGGGGGGACGAAAGGGGCCAACGTCCTGACTTTC
cdr3_aa: CASTQAGGTKGANVLTF

j_call: TRBJ2-7
v_call: TRBV28
d_call: TRBD1
cdr3_nt: TGTGCCAGCACCTTCCAGTCCCCAGGACAGGGAGCCTACGAGCAGTACTTC
cdr3_aa: CASTFQSPGQGAYEQYF